Listed below are T cell receptor beta chains from one sample, sequenced in a study of blood T cell repertoires in COVID-19. The protocol was immunoSEQ multiplex PCR, while the TCRdb copy is restricted to in-frame clones and leaves out a portion. The table has about 160,000 clones, approximately 78% seen once. The sample was peripheral blood. All receptors derive from a human donor in a cohort sampled during active COVID-19. The CDR3 runs from the conserved cysteine through the conserved F or W. The D gene is left open where the match is weak. Clone size is stated in some rows and not others, as once, few, many or a class when expanded.

d_call,clone_size,j_call,v_call,cdr3_nt,cdr3_aa
TRBD1,.,TRBJ2-7,TRBV19,TGTGCCAGTAACCAGGGGGTTGTCTACGAGCAGTACTTC,CASNQGVVYEQYF
.,.,TRBJ2-2,TRBV20-1,TGCAGTGCTAGTCGGCAGGCGAACACCGGGGAGCTGTTTTTT,CSASRQANTGELFF
.,many,TRBJ1-2,TRBV5-4,TGTGCCAGCAGCCCGGAGACAGTACCTAACTATGGCTACACCTTC,CASSPETVPNYGYTF
TRBD1,.,TRBJ2-1,TRBV5-1,TGCGCCAGCAGCTCCGGGACAGGGGGATCCAATGAGCAGTTCTTC,CASSSGTGGSNEQFF
TRBD2,.,TRBJ2-3,TRBV7-8,TGTGCCAGCAGCTCGCTACTAGCGGGACACACAGATACGCAGTATTTT,CASSSLLAGHTDTQYF
.,.,TRBJ2-3,TRBV10-3,TGTGCCATCAGTGAGGGAGGAGGGATTGTGGCAGATACGCAGTATTTT,CAISEGGGIVADTQYF
TRBD1,.,TRBJ2-7,TRBV9,TGTGCCAGCAGCCCCCAGGGGGCCGAGCAGTACTTC,CASSPQGAEQYF
.,.,TRBJ2-5,TRBV28,TGTGCCAGCACCCGGGGTGGGAAAGAGACCCAGTACTTC,CASTRGGKETQYF
.,.,TRBJ2-7,TRBV18,TGTGCCAGCTCACCTGGGACATTTGAAACCTACGAGCAGTACTTC,CASSPGTFETYEQYF
.,.,TRBJ1-1,TRBV7-9,TGTGCCAGCACCGCTCAGGCCCTGAACACTGAAGCTTTCTTT,CASTAQALNTEAFF
.,many,TRBJ1-2,TRBV7-2,TGTGCCAGCAGCCCCCGGACAACGGGCTACACCTTC,CASSPRTTGYTF
.,.,TRBJ1-1,TRBV10-2,TGCGCCAGCAGGGCAGGGAACACTGAAGCTTTCTTT,CASRAGNTEAFF
.,few,TRBJ1-3,TRBV6-6,TGTGCCAGCAGTAACAGGGCGAGCAGCTCTGGAAACACCATATATTTT,CASSNRASSSGNTIYF
TRBD1,.,TRBJ1-2,TRBV19,TGTGCCAGTAGCGACGGACAGGGGCGAGATGGCTACACCTTC,CASSDGQGRDGYTF
TRBD1,.,TRBJ1-4,TRBV18,TGTGCCAGCTCACAAGGGGGCGCCGGTCGTTTTAATGAAAAACTGTTTTTT,CASSQGGAGRFNEKLFF
TRBD1,.,TRBJ1-6,TRBV7-8,TGTGCCAGCAGCCCCTCGACAGGGGGAAATTCACCCCTCCACTTT,CASSPSTGGNSPLHF
.,.,TRBJ1-2,TRBV7-2,TGTGCCAGCAGCTTAGCTGGGGCCAACTATGGCTACACCTTC,CASSLAGANYGYTF
.,.,TRBJ1-5,TRBV18,TGTGCCAGCTCTCTCCACAGGGCCTTCAATCAGCCCCAGCATTTT,CASSLHRAFNQPQHF
.,.,TRBJ1-3,TRBV27,TGTGCCAGCAGTTTCCTATCTGGAAACACCATATATTTT,CASSFLSGNTIYF
.,.,TRBJ2-3,TRBV5-6,TGTGCCAGCAGCAAAAAACAGGAGTATACGCAGTATTTT,CASSKKQEYTQYF
.,few,TRBJ1-1,TRBV11-2,TGTGCCAGCAGCTTAGATCCTAGTGCGAACACTGAAGCTTTCTTT,CASSLDPSANTEAFF
TRBD1,.,TRBJ2-1,TRBV7-2,TGTGCCAGCAGCTTAGTGGGACAGGGAACAGATGAGCAGTTCTTC,CASSLVGQGTDEQFF
.,.,TRBJ2-2,TRBV3-1/TRBV3-2,TGTGCCAGCAGCCAAGGCGCCCTCGGGCTGTTTTTT,CASSQGALGLFF
.,.,TRBJ2-3,TRBV7-6,TGTGCCAGCAGCCCAGGTGAAGATACGCAGTATTTT,CASSPGEDTQYF
TRBD1,.,TRBJ2-3,TRBV4-3,TGCGCCAGCAGCCTTACCGGGACAGGGAGCACAGATACGCAGTATTTT,CASSLTGTGSTDTQYF
.,few,TRBJ2-5,TRBV7-6,TGTGCCAGCAGCTTTAACGACCCCGGCGGCAGAGAGACCCAGTACTTC,CASSFNDPGGRETQYF
TRBD2,.,TRBJ2-1,TRBV5-4,TGTGCCAGCAGCCCGGGGACTAGCGGGGCCTACAATGAGCAGTTCTTC,CASSPGTSGAYNEQFF
TRBD1,.,TRBJ2-7,TRBV20-1,TGCAGTGCTCCGACAGGGAACGAGCAGTACTTC,CSAPTGNEQYF
.,.,TRBJ2-2,TRBV7-9,TGTGCCAGCAGCCTAGGCGGGGTCGACACCGGGGAGCTGTTTTTT,CASSLGGVDTGELFF
TRBD1,.,TRBJ2-1,TRBV5-8,TGTGCCAGCAGCCCCGACCGGGACAGACCCTCCTACAATGAGCAGTTCTTC,CASSPDRDRPSYNEQFF
TRBD2,.,TRBJ2-1,TRBV18,TGTGCCAGCTCACCGAGACTAGCGGGAGGGATCAATGAGCAGTTCTTC,CASSPRLAGGINEQFF
.,once,TRBJ2-7,TRBV3-1/TRBV3-2,TGTGCCAGCAGCCGGGATACTTACGATTGGCAGGGCGCCGAGCAGTACTTC,CASSRDTYDWQGAEQYF
TRBD1,.,TRBJ1-5,TRBV18,TGTGCCAGCTCACCGACGACAGGGGCAGGGGGACTTAATCAGCCCCAGCATTTT,CASSPTTGAGGLNQPQHF
.,.,TRBJ1-5,TRBV10-2,TGCGCCAGCAGGGGGGGGGCCTATAGCAATCAGCCCCAGCATTTT,CASRGGAYSNQPQHF
TRBD2,.,TRBJ2-1,TRBV7-2,TGTGCCAGCAGCTCGGAAATAGCGGGACTTGGCTACAATGAGCAGTTCTTC,CASSSEIAGLGYNEQFF
TRBD1,.,TRBJ2-1,TRBV28,TGTGCCAGTGGAGGGACAGGGGGCTCCTACAATGAGCAGTTCTTC,CASGGTGGSYNEQFF
.,.,TRBJ1-1,TRBV5-1,TGCGCCAGCAGCCCAGACGGTTTACTAAACACTGAAGCTTTCTTT,CASSPDGLLNTEAFF
TRBD2,.,TRBJ2-7,TRBV7-2,TGTGCCAGCAGCTTAGAGCGGGGGGGCTACGAGCAGTACTTC,CASSLERGGYEQYF
TRBD1,.,TRBJ1-6,TRBV3-1/TRBV3-2,TGTGCCAGCAGCTTACAGGGGCTTAATTCACCCCTCCACTTT,CASSLQGLNSPLHF
TRBD1,.,TRBJ2-1,TRBV7-9,TGTGCCAGCAGCCTAGGGACAGTTAACGAGCAGTTCTTC,CASSLGTVNEQFF
.,.,TRBJ1-6,TRBV27,TGTGCCAGCAGTTTATCGGGACAAACCCCTAATTCACCCCTCCACTTT,CASSLSGQTPNSPLHF
.,few,TRBJ1-5,TRBV2,TGTGCCAGCAGTGTGGGTACTAGGAATCAGCCCCAGCATTTT,CASSVGTRNQPQHF
TRBD2,.,TRBJ2-7,TRBV5-6,TGTGCCAGCAGCTTGGTTGGGGGGGACTACGAGCAGTACTTC,CASSLVGGDYEQYF
.,.,TRBJ2-7,TRBV2,TGTGCCAGCAGTGACAATATAGGGGTCTACGAGCAGTACTTC,CASSDNIGVYEQYF
.,once,TRBJ2-7,TRBV15,TGTGCCACCAGCAGAGATCTAGGAGGGCTAGCCTACGAGCAGTACTTC,CATSRDLGGLAYEQYF
TRBD1,.,TRBJ1-5,TRBV28,TGTGCCAGCAGGTTACAGGGGGCTTTGAGTCAGCCCCAGCATTTT,CASRLQGALSQPQHF
TRBD1,.,TRBJ1-2,TRBV7-9,TGTGCCAGCAGCGAGCAGACAGGGACTGGGGACTATGGCTACACCTTC,CASSEQTGTGDYGYTF
.,.,TRBJ2-1,TRBV7-2,TGTGCCAGCAGCTTGGGCGATGAGCAGTTCTTC,CASSLGDEQFF
.,.,TRBJ1-3,TRBV9,TGTGCCAGCAGCGTGGGGGGGCCCCCTGGAAACACCATATATTTT,CASSVGGPPGNTIYF
.,few,TRBJ2-7,TRBV7-9,TGTGCCAGCAGCTTAGCTTCGGTAAAGGGGGAGCAGTACTTC,CASSLASVKGEQYF
.,.,TRBJ1-4,TRBV19,TGTGCCAGTAGTGAGAAGGGGCACGAAAAACTGTTTTTT,CASSEKGHEKLFF
.,.,TRBJ2-1,TRBV30,TGTGCCTGGAGTGTACGTCGGGGGAGAAGGAATGAGCAGTTCTTC,CAWSVRRGRRNEQFF
.,.,TRBJ2-5,TRBV6-5,TGTGCCAGCAGCCCCCCCATTGTAGAGACCCAGTACTTC,CASSPPIVETQYF
.,.,TRBJ2-7,TRBV6-5,TGTGCCAGCAGTTTTCCGTGGACAGACCCCTACGAGCAGTACTTC,CASSFPWTDPYEQYF